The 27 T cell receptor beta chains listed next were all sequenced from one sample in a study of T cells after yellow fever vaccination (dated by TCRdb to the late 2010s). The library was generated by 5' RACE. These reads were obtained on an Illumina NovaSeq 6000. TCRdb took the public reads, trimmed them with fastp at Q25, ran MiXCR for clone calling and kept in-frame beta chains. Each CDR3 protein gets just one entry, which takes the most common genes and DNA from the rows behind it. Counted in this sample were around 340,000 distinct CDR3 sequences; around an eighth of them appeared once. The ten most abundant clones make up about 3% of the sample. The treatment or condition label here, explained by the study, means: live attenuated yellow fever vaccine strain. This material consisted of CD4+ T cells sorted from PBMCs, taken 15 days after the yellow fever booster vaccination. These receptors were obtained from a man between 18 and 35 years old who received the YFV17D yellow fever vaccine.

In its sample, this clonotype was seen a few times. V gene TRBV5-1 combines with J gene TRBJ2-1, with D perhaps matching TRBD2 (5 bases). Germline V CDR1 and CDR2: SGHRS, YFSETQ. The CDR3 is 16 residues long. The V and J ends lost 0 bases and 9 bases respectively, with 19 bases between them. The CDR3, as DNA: TGCGCCAGCAGCTTGGCCAAATCTAGCTTTTCGGGTGAGCAGTTCTTC. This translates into CASSLAKSSFSGEQFF.

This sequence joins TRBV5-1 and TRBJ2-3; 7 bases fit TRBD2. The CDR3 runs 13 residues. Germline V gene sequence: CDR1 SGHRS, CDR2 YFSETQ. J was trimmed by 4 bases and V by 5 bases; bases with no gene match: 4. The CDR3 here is CASSGEGSDTQYF. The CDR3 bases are TGCGCCAGCAGTGGGGAGGGATCAGATACGCAGTATTTT.

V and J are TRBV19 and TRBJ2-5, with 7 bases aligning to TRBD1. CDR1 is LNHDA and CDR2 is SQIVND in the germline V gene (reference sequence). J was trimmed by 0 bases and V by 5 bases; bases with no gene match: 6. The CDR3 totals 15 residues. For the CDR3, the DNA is TGTGCCAGTAGTTCAGGACAGGCCTACCAAGAGACCCAGTACTTC. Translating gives CASSSGQAYQETQYF.

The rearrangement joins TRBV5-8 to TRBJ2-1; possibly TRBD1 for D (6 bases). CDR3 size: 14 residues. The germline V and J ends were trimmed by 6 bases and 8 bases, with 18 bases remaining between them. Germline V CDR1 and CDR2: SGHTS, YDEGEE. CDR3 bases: TGTGCCAGCACCGGGGCGTGGGGGCCGGATGAGCAGTTCTTC. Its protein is CASTGAWGPDEQFF.

The CDR3: CSALGEPNQPQHF. In DNA, the CDR3 is TGCAGTGCCCTGGGGGAGCCCAATCAGCCCCAGCATTTT. The chain has TRBV20-1 and TRBJ1-5; D is possibly TRBD1 (5 bases). The germline gives CDR1 DFQATT, CDR2 SNEGSKA (reference sequence). The CDR3 contains 13 residues. V gave up 6 bases and J gave up 3 bases, with 12 bases separating them.

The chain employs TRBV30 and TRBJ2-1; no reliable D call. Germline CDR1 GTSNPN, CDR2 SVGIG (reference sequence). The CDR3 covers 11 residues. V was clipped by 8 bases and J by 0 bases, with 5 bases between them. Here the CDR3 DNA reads TGTGCCCGAAGCTCCTACAATGAGCAGTTCTTC. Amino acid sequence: CARSSYNEQFF.

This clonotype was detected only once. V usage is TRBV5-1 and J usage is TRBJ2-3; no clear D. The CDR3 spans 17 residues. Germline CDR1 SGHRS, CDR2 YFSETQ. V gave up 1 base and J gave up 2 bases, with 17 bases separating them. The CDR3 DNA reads TGCGCCAGCAGCTTGAGTCCGGACGGAGCCTTCACAGATACGCAGTATTTT. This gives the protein CASSLSPDGAFTDTQYF. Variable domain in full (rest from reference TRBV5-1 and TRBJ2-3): KAGVTQTPRYLIKTRGQQVTLSCSPISGHRSVSWYQQTPGQGLQFLFEYFSETQRNKGNFPGRFSGRQFSNSRSEMNVSTLELGDSALYLCASSLSPDGAFTDTQYFGPGTRLTVL.

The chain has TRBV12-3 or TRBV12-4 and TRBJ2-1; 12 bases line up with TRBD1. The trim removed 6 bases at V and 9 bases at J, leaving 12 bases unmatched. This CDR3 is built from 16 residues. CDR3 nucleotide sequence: TGTGCCAGCAGCCCCCGACCGGGACAGGGGGCGGGTGAGCAGTTCTTC. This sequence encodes CASSPRPGQGAGEQFF.

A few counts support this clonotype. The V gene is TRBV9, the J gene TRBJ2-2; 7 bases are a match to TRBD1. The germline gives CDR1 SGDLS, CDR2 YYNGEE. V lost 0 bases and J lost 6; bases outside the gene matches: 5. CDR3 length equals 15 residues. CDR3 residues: CASSVAPQGAGELFF. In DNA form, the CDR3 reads TGTGCCAGCAGCGTAGCTCCGCAGGGGGCCGGGGAGCTGTTTTTT. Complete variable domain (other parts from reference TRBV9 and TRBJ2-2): DSGVTQTPKHLITATGQRVTLRCSPRSGDLSVYWYQQSLDQGLQFLIQYYNGEERAKGNILERFSAQQFPDLHSELNLSSLELGDSALYFCASSVAPQGAGELFFGEGSRLTVL.

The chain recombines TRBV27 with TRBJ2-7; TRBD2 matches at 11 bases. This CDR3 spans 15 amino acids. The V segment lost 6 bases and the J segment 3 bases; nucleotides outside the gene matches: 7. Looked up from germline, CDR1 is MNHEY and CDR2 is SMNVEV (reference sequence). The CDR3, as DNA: TGTGCCAGCAGCCGGAGGACTAGCGGGTACTACGAGCAGTACTTC. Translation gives CASSRRTSGYYEQYF.

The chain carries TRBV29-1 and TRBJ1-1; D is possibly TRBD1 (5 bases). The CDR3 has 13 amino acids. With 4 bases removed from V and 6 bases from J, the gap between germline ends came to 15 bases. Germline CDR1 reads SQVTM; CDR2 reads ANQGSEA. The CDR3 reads CSVGRGTVAEAFF. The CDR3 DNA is TGCAGCGTTGGTCGGGGGACTGTGGCTGAAGCTTTCTTT.

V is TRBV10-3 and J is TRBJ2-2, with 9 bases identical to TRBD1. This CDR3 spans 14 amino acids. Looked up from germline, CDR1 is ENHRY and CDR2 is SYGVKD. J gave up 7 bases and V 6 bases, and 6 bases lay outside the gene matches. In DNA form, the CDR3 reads TGTGCCATCAGAAAACAGGGGGCTAGCGGGGAGCTGTTTTTT. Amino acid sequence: CAIRKQGASGELFF.

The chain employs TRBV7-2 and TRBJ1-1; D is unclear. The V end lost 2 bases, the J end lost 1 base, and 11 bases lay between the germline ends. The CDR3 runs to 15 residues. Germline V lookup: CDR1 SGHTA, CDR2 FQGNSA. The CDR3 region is CASSLSVGQNTEAFF. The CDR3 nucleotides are TGTGCCAGCAGCTTAAGTGTTGGGCAGAACACTGAAGCTTTCTTT.

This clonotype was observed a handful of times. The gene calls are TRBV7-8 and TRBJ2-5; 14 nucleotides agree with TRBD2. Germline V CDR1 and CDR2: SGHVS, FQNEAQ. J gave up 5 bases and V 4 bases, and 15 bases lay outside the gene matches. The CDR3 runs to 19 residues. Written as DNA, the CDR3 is TGTGCCAGCAGCTCAGGCCGGAGGGGACTAGCGGGGGCCGGGGAGACCCAGTACTTC. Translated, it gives CASSSGRRGLAGAGETQYF.

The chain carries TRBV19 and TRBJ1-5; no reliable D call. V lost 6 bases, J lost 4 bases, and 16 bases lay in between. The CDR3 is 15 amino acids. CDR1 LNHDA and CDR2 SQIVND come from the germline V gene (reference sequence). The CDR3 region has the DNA TGTGCCAGTAGCCAAGGGTTCCTCGGGAATCAGCCCCAGCATTTT. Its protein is CASSQGFLGNQPQHF.

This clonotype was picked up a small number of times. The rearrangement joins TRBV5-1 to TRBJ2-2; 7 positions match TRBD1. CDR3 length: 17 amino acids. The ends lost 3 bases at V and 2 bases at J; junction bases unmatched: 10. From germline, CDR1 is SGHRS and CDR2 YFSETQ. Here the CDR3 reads CASSYAPTGRNTGELFF. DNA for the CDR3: TGCGCCAGCAGCTACGCTCCGACAGGGCGAAACACCGGGGAGCTGTTTTTT.

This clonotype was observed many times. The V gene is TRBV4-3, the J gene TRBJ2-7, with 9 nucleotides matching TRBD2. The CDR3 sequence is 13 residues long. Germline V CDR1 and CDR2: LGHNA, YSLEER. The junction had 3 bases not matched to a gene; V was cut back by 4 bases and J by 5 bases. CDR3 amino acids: CASSPAGGNEQYF. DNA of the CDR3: TGCGCCAGCAGCCCTGCGGGGGGGAACGAGCAGTACTTC.

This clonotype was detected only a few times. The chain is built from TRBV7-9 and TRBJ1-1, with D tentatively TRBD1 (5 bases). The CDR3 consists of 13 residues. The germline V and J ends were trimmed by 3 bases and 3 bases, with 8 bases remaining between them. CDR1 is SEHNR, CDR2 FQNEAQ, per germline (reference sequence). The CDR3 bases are TGTGCCAGCAGCTTTTCACAGGACACTGAAGCTTTCTTT. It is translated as CASSFSQDTEAFF.

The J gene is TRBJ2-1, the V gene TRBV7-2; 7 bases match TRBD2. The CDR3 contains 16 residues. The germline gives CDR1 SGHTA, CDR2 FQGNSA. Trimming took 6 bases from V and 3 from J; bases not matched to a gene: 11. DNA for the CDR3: TGTGCCAGCAGACGTGGGATGGCTAGCGGCTACAATGAGCAGTTCTTC. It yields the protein CASRRGMASGYNEQFF.

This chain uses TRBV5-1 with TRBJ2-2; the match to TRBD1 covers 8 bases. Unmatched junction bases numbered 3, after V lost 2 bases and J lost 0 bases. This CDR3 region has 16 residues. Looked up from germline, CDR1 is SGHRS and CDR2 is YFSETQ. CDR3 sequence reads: CASSFMTGANTGELFF. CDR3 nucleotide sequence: TGCGCCAGCAGCTTTATGACAGGGGCGAACACCGGGGAGCTGTTTTTT.

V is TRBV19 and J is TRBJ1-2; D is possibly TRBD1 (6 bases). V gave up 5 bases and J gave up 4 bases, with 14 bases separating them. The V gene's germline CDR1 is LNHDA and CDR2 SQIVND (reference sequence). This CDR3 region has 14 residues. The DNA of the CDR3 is TGTGCCAGTAGTTCACTACAGGGCTCCTATGGCTACACCTTC. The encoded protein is CASSSLQGSYGYTF.

As DNA, the CDR3 is TGCGCCAGCAGCCAAGAAGGGTCCCAGATGAGCACAGATACGCAGTATTTT. Translated: CASSQEGSQMSTDTQYF. The chain has TRBV4-3 and TRBJ2-3; D uncertain. The V end was cut by 0 bases, the J end by 0 bases, with 13 bases between. The CDR3 totals 17 residues. Looked up from germline, CDR1 is LGHNA and CDR2 is YSLEER.

The chain's CDR3 is CSARGQGITGELFF. Here the CDR3 DNA reads TGCAGTGCTAGAGGACAGGGGATCACCGGGGAGCTGTTTTTT. This chain uses TRBV20-1 with TRBJ2-2; 8 nucleotides agree with TRBD1. With 1 base clipped from V and 4 bases from J, the junction kept 2 bases outside the gene matches. This CDR3 contains 14 residues. In germline, CDR1 is DFQATT, CDR2 SNEGSKA (reference sequence).

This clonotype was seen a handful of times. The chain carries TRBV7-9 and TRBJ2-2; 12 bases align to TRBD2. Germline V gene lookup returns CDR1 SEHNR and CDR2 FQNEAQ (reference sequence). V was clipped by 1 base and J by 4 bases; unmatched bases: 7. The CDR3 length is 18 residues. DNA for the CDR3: TGTGCCAGCAGCTTAGTCTTACTAGCGGGGGGCCGCACCGGGGAGCTGTTTTTT. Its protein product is CASSLVLLAGGRTGELFF.

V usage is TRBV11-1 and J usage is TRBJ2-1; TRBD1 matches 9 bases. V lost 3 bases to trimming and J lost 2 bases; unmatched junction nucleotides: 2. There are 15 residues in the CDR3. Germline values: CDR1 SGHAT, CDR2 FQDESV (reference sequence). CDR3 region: CASSFDRGAYNEQFF. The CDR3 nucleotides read TGTGCCAGCAGCTTCGACAGGGGGGCCTACAATGAGCAGTTCTTC.

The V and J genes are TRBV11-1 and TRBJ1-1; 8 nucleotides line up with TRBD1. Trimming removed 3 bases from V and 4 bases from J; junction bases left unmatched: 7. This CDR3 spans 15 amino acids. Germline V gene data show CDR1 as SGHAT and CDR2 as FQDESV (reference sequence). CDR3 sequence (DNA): TGTGCCAGCAGCTTCCAGGGGGCTGTCAGCACTGAAGCTTTCTTT. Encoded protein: CASSFQGAVSTEAFF.

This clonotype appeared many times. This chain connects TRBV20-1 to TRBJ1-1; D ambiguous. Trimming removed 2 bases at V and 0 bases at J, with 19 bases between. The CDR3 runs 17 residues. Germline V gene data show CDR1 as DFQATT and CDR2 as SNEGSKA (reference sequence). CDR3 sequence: CSARTRLGSTMNTEAFF. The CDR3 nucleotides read TGCAGTGCTAGAACCCGTTTGGGGTCGACCATGAACACTGAAGCTTTCTTT.